The 21 T cell receptor beta chains presented below share a single source sample, sequenced in a study of radiation and T cells in renal cell carcinoma. Treatment reported: 15 Gy SBRT to primary tumor, nephrectomy 4 weeks later. Generated by immunoSEQ multiplex PCR, the TCRdb table keeps only in-frame clones and is missing some. The table lists about 20,000 clones, around 63% of them singletons. The sequencing here drew on tumor tissue, taken from a patient whose treatment included radiotherapy and nephrectomy. The receptor source for this set is a woman in her 70s with renal cell carcinoma.

The chain joins TRBV13 to TRBJ1-1; unclear D gene. Germline loops: CDR1 PRHDT, CDR2 FYEKMQ (reference sequence). This CDR3 has 14 residues. Trimming pared 3 bases from V and 1 base from J, leaving 9 bases between. The CDR3 loop reads CASSFRRGNTEAFF. The CDR3 DNA follows: TGTGCCAGCAGCTTCAGGCGGGGGAACACTGAAGCTTTCTTT.

The chain couples TRBV5-4 to TRBJ2-1; D is possibly TRBD1 (6 bases). There are 12 residues in the CDR3. V dropped 3 bases and J dropped 5 bases, with 6 bases sitting between them. Germline CDR1 and CDR2: SGHNT and YYREEE (reference sequence). DNA for the CDR3: TGTGCCAGCAGCTCAGGGGACAATGAGCAGTTCTTC. Translating gives CASSSGDNEQFF. The full variable domain, with the rest looked up from reference TRBV5-4 and TRBJ2-1, is ETGVTQSPTHLIKTRGQQVTLRCSSQSGHNTVSWYQQALGQGPQFIFQYYREEENGRGNFPPRFSGLQFPNYSSELNVNALELDDSALYLCASSSGDNEQFFGPGTRLTVL.

The V gene is TRBV7-2, the J gene TRBJ1-4, with a weak D call TRBD1 (5 bases). V shed 3 bases and J shed 8 bases, with 7 bases lying between them. This CDR3 is built from 12 residues. The germline V gene encodes CDR1 SGHTA and CDR2 FQGNSA. In nucleotides, the CDR3 is TGTGCCAGCAGCTTTGGGGGAGAAAAACTGTTTTTT. It encodes CASSFGGEKLFF.

V and J are TRBV13 and TRBJ2-5; 9 nucleotides line up with TRBD1. The V and J ends lost 5 bases and 5 bases, in that order; junction bases with no gene match: 6. The CDR3 is 14 residues long. Per the germline V gene, CDR1 is PRHDT and CDR2 is FYEKMQ (reference sequence). The chain's CDR3 is CASSAGQGGETQYF. In DNA, the CDR3 is TGTGCCAGCAGCGCGGGACAGGGAGGGGAGACCCAGTACTTC.

The J gene is TRBJ1-5, the V gene TRBV10-3, with D possibly matching TRBD1 (6 bases). This CDR3 comprises 12 residues. Trimming cost V 10 bases and J 3 bases, with 10 bases left between them. Looked up from germline, CDR1 is ENHRY and CDR2 is SYGVKD. CDR3 in amino acids: CATRQDNQPQHF. CDR3 bases: TGTGCCACCCGACAGGACAATCAGCCCCAGCATTTT.

This clone was seen only once. The chain recombines TRBV4-3 with TRBJ2-2; TRBD1 agrees at 9 bases. V was pared by 0 bases and J by 4 bases, with 3 bases of the junction left unmatched. This CDR3 contains 16 residues. CDR1 LGHNA and CDR2 YSLEER come from the germline V gene. CDR3: CASSQDRQGGTGELFF. The CDR3 DNA reads TGCGCCAGCAGCCAAGATCGACAGGGGGGCACCGGGGAGCTGTTTTTT.

The chain combines TRBV7-2 with TRBJ2-3; D unresolved. The CDR3 spans 12 residues. The V and J ends lost 1 base and 7 bases respectively, with 6 bases between them. Germline CDR1 and CDR2: SGHTA and FQGNSA. The CDR3 here is CASSLGLNTQYF. In nucleotides, the CDR3 is TGTGCCAGCAGCTTAGGATTAAATACGCAGTATTTT.

The V and J genes are TRBV7-9 and TRBJ2-7; D gene uncertain. Germline loops: CDR1 SEHNR, CDR2 FQNEAQ (reference sequence). The V and J ends lost 6 bases and 7 bases respectively, with 13 bases between them. This CDR3 is built from 12 residues. In DNA, the CDR3 is TGTGCCAGCAGTCCTCCAGCCGAAGAGCAGTACTTC. Encoded protein: CASSPPAEEQYF.

The V and J genes are TRBV7-3 and TRBJ2-6; D is unclear. The CDR3 extends over 16 amino acids. V dropped 4 bases and J dropped 0 bases, with 10 bases sitting between them. CDR1 is SGHTA and CDR2 is FQGTGA in the germline V gene. The CDR3 reads CASSSQALSGANVLTF. The DNA of the CDR3 is TGTGCCAGCAGCTCCCAGGCACTCTCTGGGGCCAACGTCCTGACTTTC.

The V gene is TRBV7-2, the J gene TRBJ2-6; 12 bases match TRBD2. The CDR3 is made up of 21 amino acids. J lost 0 bases, V lost 0 bases, and 9 bases had no gene match. The germline V gene has CDR1 SGHTA and CDR2 FQGNSA. CDR3 sequence reads: CASSLAAGLAGSASGANVLTF. The DNA of the CDR3 is TGTGCCAGCAGCTTAGCCGCGGGACTAGCGGGCAGCGCCTCTGGGGCCAACGTCCTGACTTTC.

Only a few counts were recorded for this clone. The CDR3 DNA follows: TGCGCCAGCAGCTTATGGACAGGCGAAAAACTGTTTTTT. Its protein product is CASSLWTGEKLFF. The chain links TRBV5-1 to TRBJ1-4; 7 bases align to TRBD1. J gave up 8 bases and V 2 bases, and 3 bases lay outside the gene matches. The CDR3 contains 13 residues. Germline V lookup: CDR1 SGHRS, CDR2 YFSETQ.

The chain combines TRBV6-1 with TRBJ1-2; 7 bases align to TRBD1. The CDR3 is 13 amino acids. J lost 4 bases, V lost 6 bases, and 5 bases had no gene match. Germline V CDR1 and CDR2: MNHNS, SASEGT. The CDR3 here is CASSQDRVYGYTF. The CDR3 nucleotides are TGTGCCAGCAGCCAAGACAGGGTCTATGGCTACACCTTC.

V usage is TRBV2 and J usage is TRBJ2-5; 7 bases are a match to TRBD2. The germline V gene has CDR1 SNHLY and CDR2 FYNNEI. V was clipped by 6 bases and J by 7 bases; unmatched bases: 5. The CDR3 sequence is 12 residues long. This CDR3 is CASRRGEVTQYF. The CDR3 bases are TGTGCCAGCAGACGGGGGGAGGTGACCCAGTACTTC.

CDR3: CASSLGSPYNEQFF. In nucleotides, the CDR3 is TGTGCCAGCAGTTTGGGCAGCCCCTACAATGAGCAGTTCTTC. The genes are TRBV27 and TRBJ2-1, with D unresolved. The CDR3 runs 14 residues. Germline V CDR1 and CDR2: MNHEY, SMNVEV (reference sequence). Trimming removed 3 bases from V and 2 bases from J, with 8 bases in between.

The chain recombines TRBV27 with TRBJ1-4, with TRBD1 matching over 9 bases. Germline CDR1 reads MNHEY; CDR2 reads SMNVEV (reference sequence). With 6 bases clipped from V and 6 bases from J, the junction kept 8 bases outside the gene matches. This CDR3 has 15 amino acids. The DNA for the CDR3 is TGTGCCAGCAGACCATGGGACAGGGTGGATGAAAAACTGTTTTTT. It specifies CASRPWDRVDEKLFF.

V and J are TRBV28 and TRBJ1-2; D unclear. V lost 7 bases and J 13 bases, leaving 16 bases between the germline ends. Germline lookup yields CDR1 MDHEN and CDR2 SYDVKM. The CDR3 has 11 amino acids. Here the CDR3 DNA reads TGTGCCAGCACCCGCCCCGGCCCCTTCACCTTC. Encoded protein: CASTRPGPFTF.

The chain recombines TRBV6-6 with TRBJ1-2, with 7 bases that match TRBD1. Trimming removed 1 base from V and 4 bases from J; junction bases left unmatched: 0. This CDR3 is built from 13 residues. Germline-derived CDR1 and CDR2 are MNHNY and SVGAGI (reference sequence). CDR3 sequence reads: CASSYYRGYGYTF. DNA of the CDR3: TGTGCCAGCAGTTACTACAGGGGCTATGGCTACACCTTC.

The V call is TRBV5-1, the J call TRBJ2-5, with a tentative D call TRBD1 (6 bases). Per germline, CDR1 SGHRS and CDR2 YFSETQ. The V end was cut by 4 bases, the J end by 5 bases, with 12 bases between. The CDR3 is 13 amino acids. The DNA of the CDR3 is TGCGCCAGCAGCGCCACAGGGTCTGAGACCCAGTACTTC. It specifies CASSATGSETQYF.

This chain links TRBV5-1 with TRBJ1-6; TRBD1 aligns across 11 bases. Trimming cost V 4 bases and J 7 bases; bases outside gene matches: 4. Germline V CDR1 and CDR2: SGHRS, YFSETQ. The CDR3 is made up of 15 amino acids. For the CDR3, the DNA is TGCGCCAGCAGCGATAGGACAGGGGGCAATTCACCCCTCCACTTT. It encodes CASSDRTGGNSPLHF.

Here the CDR3 reads CASSFSQANYGYTF. In nucleotides, the CDR3 is TGCGCCAGCAGCTTTTCCCAGGCCAACTATGGCTACACCTTC. The chain couples TRBV5-1 to TRBJ1-2; D gene ambiguous. The CDR3 runs 14 residues. V lost 2 bases to trimming and J lost 2 bases, with 10 bases between them. Per the germline V gene, CDR1 is SGHRS and CDR2 is YFSETQ.

This clone showed up just a few times. The chain combines TRBV7-9 with TRBJ2-7; 10 bases fit TRBD2. This CDR3 region has 17 residues. Looked up from germline, CDR1 is SEHNR and CDR2 is FQNEAQ (reference sequence). The junction had 8 bases not matched to a gene; V was cut back by 1 base and J by 2 bases. CDR3 amino acids: CASSLEAGLAPTYEQYF. The CDR3, as DNA: TGTGCCAGCAGCTTAGAAGCGGGACTAGCGCCGACCTACGAGCAGTACTTC. Filled out from reference TRBV7-9 and TRBJ2-7, the complete variable domain reads DTGVSQNPRHKITKRGQNVTFRCDPISEHNRLYWYRQTLGQGPEFLTYFQNEAQLEKSRLLSDRFSAERPKGSFSTLEIQRTEQGDSAMYLCASSLEAGLAPTYEQYFGPGTRLTVT.